This T cell receptor beta chain was obtained from a study of cytomegalovirus exposure and HLA in healthy donors. Regarding the study as a whole: When analyzed later, the rates of TCR association showed variation by HLA locus, with DRB1 the most and HLA-C the fewest. From TCR beta sequences, most subjects' HLA-A and HLA-B alleles were reportedly predicted accurately. Earlier analysis looked at TCR beta V segments, and most were productive about 87% or about 30% of the time.

Donors were nominally healthy when sampled, though unrecorded immune exposures were likely. The germline V gene has CDR1 MGHRA and CDR2 YSYEKL. The CDR3 is 18 amino acids. V lost 3 bases to trimming and J lost 5 bases, with 25 bases between them. PCR used 60 Vbeta primers and 13 Jbeta primers. Some clones are missing from TCRdb's copy, which holds only in-frame ones; the method was immunoSEQ multiplex PCR. This table holds 210,000 or so clones, more than 70% found once. This clone was detected only once. The antigen remains undetermined. The sequence came from a boy aged 5-17 years in good health and CMV-seronegative. The material sequenced was PBMCs. The V gene is TRBV4-1, the J gene TRBJ1-1; TRBD1 might be the D (5 bases). The CDR3 loop is CASSHSTGGRGSQTEAFF. In DNA form, the CDR3 reads TGCGCCAGCAGCCATTCAACGGGGGGTAGGGGTTCTCAGACTGAAGCTTTCTTT.